This T cell receptor beta chain is drawn from a study of shared clonotypes between healthy human individuals. Study summary: Researchers drew samples from a couple of women and a few men aged 18 to 49.

Whole-study results and caveats: The naive CD4 repertoires of several donors were compared, and roughly 5% of clonotypes were shared. Clonotype sharing levels among donors were expected to vary with sequencing depth.

As regards this clone: Its antigen remains unidentified.

Profiled with immunoSEQ multiplex PCR; TCRdb holds only in-frame clones, not every one. The sample yields 1.5 million to 2.5 million clones, roughly 94% seen once. The CDR3 is 16 amino acids. With 4 bases clipped from V and 5 bases from J, the junction kept 13 bases outside the gene matches. CDR1 and CDR2 (germline): PRHDT, FYEKMQ (reference sequence). It was CD45RO-negative cells, positively selected for CCR7, that made up naive CD8 cells, with terminally differentiated effector memory CD45RA+ cells excluded. The specimen was naive CD8+ T cells sorted from blood. This clonotype originated in a man aged 18-30 years in good health. This sequence joins TRBV13 and TRBJ2-5, with 7 positions matching TRBD1. CDR3 protein: CASSSSTGETGETQYF. CDR3 coding DNA: TGTGCCAGCAGCTCCTCTACAGGGGAGACGGGTGAGACCCAGTACTTC.